This record concerns one T cell receptor (beta chain) sequence. The antigen is unknown. All of the isolated RNA was reverse transcribed, so expressed TCRB transcripts were sequenced. Method: immunoSEQ multiplex PCR; TCRdb's copy keeps in-frame clones and lacks some. The sample carries 450,000 to 550,000 clones, approximately 31% recorded once. The data derive from a study of beta chain features in type 1 diabetes. Study-level findings and limits: Any HLA type influence on TCRB rearrangement was left unresolved here. TCRB CDR3s from Type 1 diabetes patients were moderately but significantly shorter in all four CD4+ subsets.

The germline CDR1 and CDR2 sequences are SGDLS and YYNGEE. The CDR3 consists of 14 residues. V shed 2 bases and J 4 bases; nucleotides not matched to a gene: 5. The sequencing sample was made of naive CD4+ T cells from blood. The V and J genes are TRBV9 and TRBJ1-2; 7 bases align to TRBD1. This receptor was taken from a man in his late teens or twenties in good health. CDR3 nucleotides: TGTGCCAGCAGCGTTGGACAGGCCCTCTATGGCTACACCTTC. Translation gives CASSVGQALYGYTF.